Listed here is a single T cell receptor beta chain. CDR3 length equals 16 residues. V lost 4 bases, J lost 2 bases, and 8 bases stayed unmatched. Looked up from germline, CDR1 is SGHDT and CDR2 is YYEEEE. The source of the sample is a study of blood T cell repertoires in COVID-19. Study as a whole: PBMCs, B-cell-depleted T cells, or T cells provided the cDNA or gDNA that made up the material.

Study processing details: Quantification of nucleated cells was approximated via reference gene primer amplification. TCRdb's table, derived via immunoSEQ multiplex PCR, lists solely in-frame clones and lacks some. D and trimming were read from the DNA, whereas the V and J calls and clone size are those reported in that table. The table lists 25,000 or so clones, 86% of them singletons. Sequenced input: peripheral blood. This receptor was obtained from a woman aged 80 or older with active or convalescent COVID-19. The chain recombines TRBV5-6 with TRBJ2-3, with 9 bases matching TRBD1. CDR3 in DNA: TGTGCCAGCAGCCGGTGGACAGGGGCGATCACAGATACGCAGTATTTT. Encoded protein: CASSRWTGAITDTQYF.